Each of the 17 T cell receptor beta chains below was sequenced from the same sample in a study of shared clonotypes between healthy human individuals. It was CD45RO-negative cells, positively selected for CCR7, that made up naive CD8 cells, with terminally differentiated effector memory CD45RA+ cells excluded. Profiling relied on immunoSEQ multiplex PCR, and the TCRdb table lists in-frame clones only, not all of them. Of about 2.1 million clones detected, just under 95% appear once; the ten largest clones hold about 1.6%. Sequencing used naive CD8+ T cells from PBMCs. The receptors were sampled from a young man in good health. Some clones in this sample may be carry-over from other donors' samples.

The rearrangement links TRBV7-9 to TRBJ1-2; 10 bases fit TRBD1. The V gene's germline CDR1 is SEHNR and CDR2 FQNEAQ (reference sequence). CDR3 length equals 15 residues. V lost 5 bases, J lost 1 base, and 4 bases stayed unmatched. CDR3 DNA: TGTGCCAGCAGCACCGGACAGGGGGATAACTATGGCTACACCTTC. Translation: CASSTGQGDNYGYTF.

Notes on this clone: The same CDR3 can be traced to other DNA sequences in this sample. The chain combines TRBV7-9 with TRBJ2-5; 10 bases match TRBD1. Per the germline V gene, CDR1 is SEHNR and CDR2 is FQNEAQ (reference sequence). V was clipped by 2 bases and J by 4 bases; unmatched bases: 1. The CDR3 loop spans 14 amino acids. The CDR3 reads CASSLRTGGETQYF. CDR3 in DNA: TGTGCCAGCAGCTTAAGGACAGGGGGAGAGACCCAGTACTTC.

This chain connects TRBV11-2 to TRBJ2-1; 7 nucleotides match TRBD2. V trimming: 5 bases; J trimming: 2 bases; junction bases outside the gene matches: 9. There are 16 residues in the CDR3. Germline values: CDR1 SGHAT, CDR2 FQNNGV. The CDR3 region is CASSLRWGGAYNEQFF. CDR3 DNA sequence: TGTGCCAGCAGCCTCCGATGGGGGGGGGCCTACAATGAGCAGTTCTTC.

This chain uses TRBV7-2 with TRBJ1-4; no firm D call. This CDR3 is 15 amino acids long. The V and J ends lost 4 bases and 6 bases respectively, with 15 bases between them. The germline V gene encodes CDR1 SGHTA and CDR2 FQGNSA. CDR3: CASSSRGSKDEKLFF. The CDR3 region has the DNA TGTGCCAGCAGCTCACGTGGGAGTAAGGATGAAAAACTGTTTTTT.

The genes are TRBV27 and TRBJ1-2; D is undetermined. Germline loops: CDR1 MNHEY, CDR2 SMNVEV (reference sequence). The CDR3 extends over 16 amino acids. Trimming removed 2 bases at V and 0 bases at J, with 13 bases between. The CDR3 coding sequence is TGTGCCAGCAGTTTACTAGGCGATGCGACTAACTATGGCTACACCTTC. Translation gives CASSLLGDATNYGYTF.

This sequence joins TRBV6-6 and TRBJ1-2; 10 bases agree with TRBD1. The CDR3 covers 14 residues. V shed 5 bases, J shed 7 bases, and the junction held 7 bases outside the gene matches. Per the germline V gene, CDR1 is MNHNY and CDR2 is SVGAGI (reference sequence). This CDR3 is CASSPRTGGGGYTF. CDR3 nucleotides: TGTGCCAGCAGTCCCCGGACAGGGGGTGGTGGCTACACCTTC.

The chain employs TRBV6-5 and TRBJ1-2; perhaps TRBD1 as D (5 bases). The CDR3 length is 14 residues. V was clipped by 5 bases and J by 0 bases, with 10 bases between them. CDR1 and CDR2 from the germline V gene are MNHEY and SVGAGI. Here the CDR3 DNA reads TGTGCCAGCAGTGGGGGACGGCCTAACTATGGCTACACCTTC. Translation gives CASSGGRPNYGYTF.

The gene calls are TRBV7-9 and TRBJ2-5, with D unclear. The CDR3 is made up of 13 amino acids. The germline gives CDR1 SEHNR, CDR2 FQNEAQ (reference sequence). The V gene lost 1 base and the J gene lost 5 bases, with 8 bases spanning the gap. CDR3 loop: CASSLEGKETQYF. The CDR3 DNA follows: TGTGCCAGCAGCTTAGAGGGCAAGGAGACCCAGTACTTC.

As concerns this clone: This specimen includes other DNA sequences encoding the same CDR3. The chain links TRBV7-8 to TRBJ2-5; D gene uncertain. This CDR3 contains 11 residues. Between the trimmed V and J ends, which lost 2 bases and 3 bases, there was a span of 1 base. CDR1 is SGHVS and CDR2 is FQNEAQ in the germline V gene. The chain's CDR3 is CASSLKETQYF. CDR3 in DNA: TGTGCCAGCAGCTTAAAAGAGACCCAGTACTTC.

The chain has TRBV19 and TRBJ1-5; the D gene is possibly TRBD1 (5 bases). V was cut by 5 bases and J by 3 bases, with 17 bases left in between. The CDR3 is 16 amino acids. Germline-derived CDR1 and CDR2 are LNHDA and SQIVND (reference sequence). The CDR3: CASSRTPQGYNQPQHF. CDR3 coding DNA: TGTGCCAGTAGTCGAACCCCTCAGGGATACAATCAGCCCCAGCATTTT. The variable domain in full, with the rest retrieved from reference TRBV19 and TRBJ1-5, is DGGITQSPKYLFRKEGQNVTLSCEQNLNHDAMYWYRQDPGQGLRLIYYSQIVNDFQKGDIAEGYSVSREKKESFPLTVTSAQKNPTAFYLCASSRTPQGYNQPQHFGDGTRLSIL.

This chain connects TRBV7-9 to TRBJ2-3; 8 bases match TRBD2. CDR1 SEHNR and CDR2 FQNEAQ come from the germline V gene (reference sequence). The V and J ends lost 8 bases and 3 bases, in that order; junction bases with no gene match: 7. The length of the CDR3 is 14 residues. The CDR3 DNA reads as TGTGCCAGCCCCTCTGGACTAGCAACAGATACGCAGTATTTT. This sequence encodes CASPSGLATDTQYF.

This clone was detected a few times. DNA of the CDR3: TGCGCCAGCAGCCAAAAACAGATTTCGGGGCAGCCCCAGCATTTT. Its translation: CASSQKQISGQPQHF. This sequence joins TRBV4-1 and TRBJ1-5, with D uncertain. Germline V gene sequence: CDR1 MGHRA, CDR2 YSYEKL. The ends were cut back, 2 bases at V and 7 bases at J, with 15 bases in the middle. CDR3 length: 15 amino acids.

This sequence joins TRBV9 and TRBJ2-7; no definite D call. Germline values: CDR1 SGDLS, CDR2 YYNGEE. The CDR3 is 15 residues long. V shed 5 bases and J shed 1 base, with 16 bases lying between them. CDR3: CASSPSPMFSYEQYF. CDR3 DNA: TGTGCCAGCAGTCCAAGCCCCATGTTTTCCTACGAGCAGTACTTC.

This sequence joins TRBV4-1 and TRBJ2-6; 9 positions match TRBD1. The CDR3 extends over 20 amino acids. The V gene end was trimmed by 0 bases and the J gene end by 1 base; junction bases not matched to a gene: 10. Looked up from germline, CDR1 is MGHRA and CDR2 is YSYEKL. The CDR3 reads CASSQESLGTGPSGANVLTF. CDR3 bases: TGCGCCAGCAGCCAAGAAAGTCTGGGGACAGGGCCGTCTGGGGCCAACGTCCTGACTTTC.

The CDR3 sequence is CASSLGVGRPQHF. In nucleotides, the CDR3 is TGTGCCAGCAGCTTGGGGGTCGGCCGGCCCCAGCATTTT. This chain uses TRBV7-9 with TRBJ1-5; D is perhaps TRBD1 (5 bases). CDR3 length: 13 residues. CDR1 is SEHNR, CDR2 FQNEAQ, per germline (reference sequence). V lost 3 bases and J 9 bases, leaving 12 bases between the germline ends.

This sequence joins TRBV7-6 and TRBJ1-1, with D uncertain. The germline CDR1 and CDR2 sequences are SGHVS and FNYEAQ. Deletions cut 5 bases from V and 0 bases from J, with 10 bases between. CDR3 length: 14 residues. The CDR3 DNA is TGTGCCAGCAGCCCCGGGAGCATGAACACTGAAGCTTTCTTT. Translated, it gives CASSPGSMNTEAFF. Full variable domain (rest looked up from reference TRBV7-6 and TRBJ1-1): GAGVSQSPRYKVTKRGQDVALRCDPISGHVSLYWYRQALGQGPEFLTYFNYEAQQDKSGLPNDRFSAERPEGSISTLTIQRTEQRDSAMYRCASSPGSMNTEAFFGQGTRLTVV.

The chain is built from TRBV6-6 and TRBJ2-1; TRBD1 matches at 9 bases. The V and J ends lost 5 bases and 4 bases, in that order; junction bases with no gene match: 9. Germline CDR1 is MNHNY and CDR2 is SVGAGI (reference sequence). The CDR3 spans 16 residues. The CDR3 DNA sequence: TGTGCCAGCAGTCCTTCGACAGGGGGAAGGTACAATGAGCAGTTCTTC. Protein: CASSPSTGGRYNEQFF.